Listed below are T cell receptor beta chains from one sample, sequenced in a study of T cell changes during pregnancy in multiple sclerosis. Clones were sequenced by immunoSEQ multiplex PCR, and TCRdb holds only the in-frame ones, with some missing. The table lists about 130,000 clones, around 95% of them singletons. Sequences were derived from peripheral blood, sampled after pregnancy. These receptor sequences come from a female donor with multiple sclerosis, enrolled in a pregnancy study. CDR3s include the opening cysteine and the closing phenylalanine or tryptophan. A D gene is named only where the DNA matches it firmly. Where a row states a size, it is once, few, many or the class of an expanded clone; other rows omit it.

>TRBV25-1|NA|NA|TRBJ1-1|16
CASSEYGGQGIPEAFF
TGTGCCAGCAGTGAGTATGGGGGTCAGGGGATACCTGAAGCTTTCTTT
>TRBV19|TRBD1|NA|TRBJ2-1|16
CASSTTDRGPVNEQFF
TGTGCCAGTAGTACGACGGACAGGGGACCGGTCAATGAGCAGTTCTTC
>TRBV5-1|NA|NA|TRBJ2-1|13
CASSSPEAVEQFF
TGCGCCAGCAGCTCCCCTGAAGCGGTTGAGCAGTTCTTC
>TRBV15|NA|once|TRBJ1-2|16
CATSRDYGDPLIGYTF
TGTGCCACCAGCAGAGATTACGGGGATCCCCTAATCGGCTACACCTTC
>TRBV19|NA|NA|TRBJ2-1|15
CASSIRASSYNEQFF
TGTGCCAGTAGTATCCGAGCGAGCTCCTACAATGAGCAGTTCTTC
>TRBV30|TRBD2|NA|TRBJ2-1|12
CAWRLAVNEQFF
TGTGCCTGGAGGCTAGCGGTCAATGAGCAGTTCTTC
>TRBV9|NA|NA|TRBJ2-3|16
CASSAGSLISTDTQYF
TGTGCCAGCAGCGCGGGTTCTTTGATATCCACAGATACGCAGTATTTT
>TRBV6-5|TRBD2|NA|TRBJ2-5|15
CASSYRGEARETQYF
TGTGCCAGCAGTTACCGGGGGGAGGCTAGGGAGACCCAGTACTTC
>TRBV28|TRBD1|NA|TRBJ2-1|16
CASSRMPGQGAREQFF
TGTGCCAGCAGTCGTATGCCGGGACAGGGGGCGAGGGAGCAGTTCTTC
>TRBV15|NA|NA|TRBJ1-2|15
CATSRGAGAAYGYTF
TGTGCCACCAGCAGAGGTGCGGGGGCGGCGTATGGCTACACCTTC
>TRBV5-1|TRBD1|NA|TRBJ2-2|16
CASSPSGQGATGELFF
TGCGCCAGCAGCCCGTCGGGACAGGGAGCCACCGGGGAGCTGTTTTTT
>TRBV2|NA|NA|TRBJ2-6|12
CATVSGANVLTF
TGTGCCACCGTCTCTGGGGCCAACGTCCTGACTTTC
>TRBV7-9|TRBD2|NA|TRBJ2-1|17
CASSLALGLADYNEQFF
TGTGCCAGCAGCTTAGCCTTGGGACTAGCGGACTACAATGAGCAGTTCTTC
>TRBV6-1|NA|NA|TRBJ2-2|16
CASSETRGAGGGELFF
TGTGCCAGCAGTGAGACCAGGGGGGCAGGGGGCGGGGAGCTGTTTTTT
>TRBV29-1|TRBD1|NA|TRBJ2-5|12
CSVGTGQETQYF
TGCAGCGTGGGGACAGGCCAAGAGACCCAGTACTTC
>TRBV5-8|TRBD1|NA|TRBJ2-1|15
CASSSGQATYNEQFF
TGTGCCAGCAGCTCCGGACAGGCAACCTACAATGAGCAGTTCTTC
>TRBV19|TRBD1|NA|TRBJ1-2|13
CASTPRGSSGYTF
TGTGCCAGTACCCCCAGGGGGTCCTCTGGCTACACCTTC
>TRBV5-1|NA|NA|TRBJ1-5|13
CASSLGADQPQHF
TGCGCCAGCAGCTTGGGTGCGGATCAGCCCCAGCATTTT
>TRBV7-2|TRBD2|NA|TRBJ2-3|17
CASSFGLAGPGTDTQYF
TGTGCCAGCAGCTTTGGACTAGCGGGGCCGGGCACAGATACGCAGTATTTT
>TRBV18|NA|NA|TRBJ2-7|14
CASSPRDGDYEQYF
TGTGCCAGCTCACCCCGAGACGGAGACTACGAGCAGTACTTC
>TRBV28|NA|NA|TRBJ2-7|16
CASSPRAAGGLYEQYF
TGTGCCAGCAGTCCCAGAGCGGCAGGGGGGCTCTACGAGCAGTACTTC
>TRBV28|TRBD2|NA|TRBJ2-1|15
CASRASGRAVNEQFF
TGTGCCAGCAGGGCTAGCGGGAGGGCCGTGAATGAGCAGTTCTTC
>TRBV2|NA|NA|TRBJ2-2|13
CASSIGGTGELFF
TGTGCCAGCTCCATAGGGGGCACCGGGGAGCTGTTTTTT
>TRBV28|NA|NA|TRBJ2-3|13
CASSFIFEGTQYF
TGTGCCAGCAGTTTCATTTTCGAGGGTACGCAGTATTTT
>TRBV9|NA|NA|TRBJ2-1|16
CASSVDPGTLYNEQFF
TGTGCCAGCAGCGTAGACCCCGGGACTTTATACAATGAGCAGTTCTTC
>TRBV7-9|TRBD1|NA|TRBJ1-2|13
CASRGGGNYGYTF
TGTGCCAGCCGCGGAGGGGGCAACTATGGCTACACCTTC